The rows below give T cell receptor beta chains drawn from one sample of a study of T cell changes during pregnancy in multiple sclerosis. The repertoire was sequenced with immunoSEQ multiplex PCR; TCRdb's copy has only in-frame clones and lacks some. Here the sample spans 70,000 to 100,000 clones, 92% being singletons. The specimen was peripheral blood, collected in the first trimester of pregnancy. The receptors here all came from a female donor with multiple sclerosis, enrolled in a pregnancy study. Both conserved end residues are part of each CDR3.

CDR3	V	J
CASSREVNPYNEQFF	TRBV7-3	TRBJ2-1
CASSQRTGNTEAFF	TRBV5-8	TRBJ1-1
CASSPGQGVHGYTF	TRBV2	TRBJ1-2
CASSIAGRTVFYGYTF	TRBV19	TRBJ1-2
CASSLGAGGPYEQYF	TRBV7-2	TRBJ2-7
CASRARNYGYTF	TRBV6-1	TRBJ1-2
CASSLGSRSNEQYF	TRBV7-9	TRBJ2-7
CASSLGGHTGELFF	TRBV5-1	TRBJ2-2
CAIRSSGGRTEAFF	TRBV10-3	TRBJ1-1
CASSVGLAGGYTDTQYF	TRBV9	TRBJ2-3
CASSPGVNEKLFF	TRBV18	TRBJ1-4
CAFAGGPSYEQYF	TRBV2	TRBJ2-7
CASSLRTSRNNEQFF	TRBV2	TRBJ2-1
CASSSPGTGGNIQYF	TRBV27	TRBJ2-4
CASSWGSPYEQYF	TRBV14	TRBJ2-7
CASSQGQGMGSETQYF	TRBV4-3	TRBJ2-5
CASSQDLTVRGYTF	TRBV4-3	TRBJ1-2
CASADTSYGYTF	TRBV27	TRBJ1-2
CASSPPNTGTEAFF	TRBV18	TRBJ1-1
CASSLGVGAPFYEQYF	TRBV7-9	TRBJ2-7
CASTSALSYEQYF	TRBV2	TRBJ2-7
CSVEGTASNEKLFF	TRBV29-1	TRBJ1-4
CASTRLQLRHGYTF	TRBV6-1	TRBJ1-2
CASSRRSTDNEQFF	TRBV4-3	TRBJ2-1
CATSRETEGVYGYTF	TRBV15	TRBJ1-2
CASSLTPGAYEQYF	TRBV27	TRBJ2-7
CATSGGSLNQPQHF	TRBV9	TRBJ1-5
CASSVGASGRVTGELFF	TRBV9	TRBJ2-2
CASSRDSPSYEQYF	TRBV6-1	TRBJ2-7
CASSYGTPGNIQYF	TRBV6-6	TRBJ2-4